This TCR beta chain was recorded in a study of cytomegalovirus exposure and HLA in healthy donors. Study results and caveats: In a later analysis, TCR beta V- and J-gene trimming was associated with a missense DCLRE1C variant.

This clone was seen just once. The antigen is unknown. The germline V gene has CDR1 GTSNPN and CDR2 SVGIG (reference sequence). This CDR3 is 14 amino acids long. V was clipped by 3 bases and J by 9 bases; unmatched bases: 7. PCR employed 60 Vbeta and 13 Jbeta primers. Sequenced by immunoSEQ multiplex PCR; TCRdb stores in-frame clones only, minus some. The profile shows fewer than 120,000 clones, more than 65% of them singletons. The sequence was collected from a man aged 25 to 45 in good health and CMV-seropositive. Material: PBMCs. The chain is built from TRBV30 and TRBJ1-6; 8 bases are shared with TRBD1. This chain's CDR3 is CAWSPDRGGSPLHF. In DNA, the CDR3 is TGTGCCTGGAGCCCCGACAGGGGCGGTTCACCCCTCCACTTT.